This TCR beta chain was identified during a study of blood T cell repertoires in COVID-19. On the study more broadly: Acute and convalescent COVID-19 samples came from the United States, Italy and Spain. PBMCs, B-cell-depleted T cells, or T cells provided the cDNA or gDNA that made up the material.

In the study's own analysis: Amplifying reference gene primers gave estimates of nucleated cell counts. Sequenced by immunoSEQ multiplex PCR; TCRdb stores in-frame clones only, minus some. The V and J calls and clone size come from that table; D and trimming were worked out from the DNA. The sample shows about 410,000 clones, just over 85% of them seen only once. The CDR3 runs 17 residues. Germline V lookup: CDR1 SGDLS, CDR2 YYNGEE. The V and J ends lost 4 bases and 8 bases, in that order; junction bases with no gene match: 17. Specimen: peripheral blood. The chain employs TRBV9 and TRBJ2-1; 8 positions agree with TRBD2. The TCR originated in a woman between 25 and 40 years old with active or convalescent COVID-19. In DNA, the CDR3 is TGTGCCAGCAGCCCTACCCTAGCGGGCCCAGTCGGCGATGAGCAGTTCTTC. This sequence encodes CASSPTLAGPVGDEQFF.